Described below is a single T cell receptor (beta chain) sequence and its context. Authors' analysis steps: From reference gene primer amplification, estimates of nucleated cell counts were derived. Repertoires were generated with immunoSEQ multiplex PCR, while TCRdb's copy carries only in-frame clones and drops some. The DNA was the basis for D and trimming; V, J and clone size are from that table. The sample consists of about 54,000 clones, roughly nine tenths of them appearing once. The germline V gene encodes CDR1 MDHEN and CDR2 SYDVKM. This CDR3 has 16 residues. V was pared by 2 bases and J by 4 bases, with 8 bases of the junction left unmatched. This specimen belongs to a study of blood T cell repertoires in COVID-19. The overall study: The cDNA or gDNA used as material had been derived from T cells, B-cell-depleted T cells, or PBMCs.

The specimen was peripheral blood. This receptor was identified in a woman aged 55-70 years with active or convalescent COVID-19. The V gene is TRBV28, the J gene TRBJ1-2; 9 positions agree with TRBD1. The CDR3 spells CASSLLGTGRSYGYTF. The CDR3, as DNA: TGTGCCAGCAGTTTACTCGGGACAGGGCGGTCCTATGGCTACACCTTC.